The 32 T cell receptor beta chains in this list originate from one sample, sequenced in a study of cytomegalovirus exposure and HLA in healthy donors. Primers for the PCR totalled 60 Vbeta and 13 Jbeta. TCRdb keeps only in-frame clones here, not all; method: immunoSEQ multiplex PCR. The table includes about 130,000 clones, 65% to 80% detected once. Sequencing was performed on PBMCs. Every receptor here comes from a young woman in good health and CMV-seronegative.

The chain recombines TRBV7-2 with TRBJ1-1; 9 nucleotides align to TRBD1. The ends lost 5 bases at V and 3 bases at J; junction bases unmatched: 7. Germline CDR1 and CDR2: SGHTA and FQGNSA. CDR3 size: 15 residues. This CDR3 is CASSPLTGGYTEAFF. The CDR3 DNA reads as TGTGCCAGCAGCCCGTTGACAGGGGGGTACACTGAAGCTTTCTTT.

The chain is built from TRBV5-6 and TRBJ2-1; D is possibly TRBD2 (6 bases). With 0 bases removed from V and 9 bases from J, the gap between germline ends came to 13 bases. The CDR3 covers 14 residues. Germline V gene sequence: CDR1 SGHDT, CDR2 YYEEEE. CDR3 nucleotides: TGTGCCAGCAGCTTGGTCAGGGACTCGGCTGAGCAGTTCTTC. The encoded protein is CASSLVRDSAEQFF.

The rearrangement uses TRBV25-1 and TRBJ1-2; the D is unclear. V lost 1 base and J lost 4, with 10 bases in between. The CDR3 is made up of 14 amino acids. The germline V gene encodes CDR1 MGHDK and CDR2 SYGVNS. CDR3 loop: CASSESGRFYGYTF. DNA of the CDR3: TGTGCCAGCAGTGAATCAGGCCGGTTCTATGGCTACACCTTC.

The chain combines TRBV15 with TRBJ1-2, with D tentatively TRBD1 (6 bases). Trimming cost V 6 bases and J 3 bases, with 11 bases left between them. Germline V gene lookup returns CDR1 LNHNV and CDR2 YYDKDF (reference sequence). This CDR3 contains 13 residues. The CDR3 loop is CATSRQAYYGYTF. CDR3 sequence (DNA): TGTGCCACCAGTAGACAGGCGTACTATGGCTACACCTTC.

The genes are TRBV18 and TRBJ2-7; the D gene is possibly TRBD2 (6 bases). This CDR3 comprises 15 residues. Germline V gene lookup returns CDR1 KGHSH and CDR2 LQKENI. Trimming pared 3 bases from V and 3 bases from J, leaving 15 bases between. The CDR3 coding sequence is TGTGCCAGCTCACCGGGCGGGGAACGCTACTACGAGCAGTACTTC. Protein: CASSPGGERYYEQYF.

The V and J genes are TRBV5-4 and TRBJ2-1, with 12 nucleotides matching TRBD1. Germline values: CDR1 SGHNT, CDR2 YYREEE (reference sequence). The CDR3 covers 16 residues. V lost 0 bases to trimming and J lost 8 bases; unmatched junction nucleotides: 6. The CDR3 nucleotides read TGTGCCAGCAGCTTGGGGGGACAGGGGGCAGGTGATGAGCAGTTCTTC. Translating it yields CASSLGGQGAGDEQFF.

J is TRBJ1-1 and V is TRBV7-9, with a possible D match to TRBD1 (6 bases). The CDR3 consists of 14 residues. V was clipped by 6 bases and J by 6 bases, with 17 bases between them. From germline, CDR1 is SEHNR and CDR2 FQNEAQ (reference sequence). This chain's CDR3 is CASRNTNRVAEAFF. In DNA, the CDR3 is TGTGCCAGCAGGAATACCAACAGGGTCGCTGAAGCTTTCTTT. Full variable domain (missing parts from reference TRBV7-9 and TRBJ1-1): DTGVSQNPRHKITKRGQNVTFRCDPISEHNRLYWYRQTLGQGPEFLTYFQNEAQLEKSRLLSDRFSAERPKGSFSTLEIQRTEQGDSAMYLCASRNTNRVAEAFFGQGTRLTVV.

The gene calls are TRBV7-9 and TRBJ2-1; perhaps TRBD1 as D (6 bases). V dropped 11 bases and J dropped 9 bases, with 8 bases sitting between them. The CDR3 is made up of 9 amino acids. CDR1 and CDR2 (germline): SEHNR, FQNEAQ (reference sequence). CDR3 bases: TGTGCCGCAGGGGTTGAGCAGTTCTTC. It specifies CAAGVEQFF.

CDR3 nucleotide sequence: TGCAGCGTAGATTCGGGAGAGTCCTACAATGAGCAGTTCTTC. Its protein product is CSVDSGESYNEQFF. The chain links TRBV29-1 to TRBJ2-1; tentative D call: TRBD2 (6 bases). The V gene lost 6 bases and the J gene lost 1 base, with 13 bases spanning the gap. This CDR3 spans 14 amino acids. Germline CDR1 SQVTM, CDR2 ANQGSEA.

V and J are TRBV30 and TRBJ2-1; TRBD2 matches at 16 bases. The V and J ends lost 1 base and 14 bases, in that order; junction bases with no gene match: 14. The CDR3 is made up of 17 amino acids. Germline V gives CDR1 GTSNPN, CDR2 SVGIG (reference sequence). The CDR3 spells CAWSAGTSGRASDVKFF. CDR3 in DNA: TGTGCCTGGAGTGCCGGGACTAGCGGGAGGGCCTCGGATGTGAAGTTCTTC.

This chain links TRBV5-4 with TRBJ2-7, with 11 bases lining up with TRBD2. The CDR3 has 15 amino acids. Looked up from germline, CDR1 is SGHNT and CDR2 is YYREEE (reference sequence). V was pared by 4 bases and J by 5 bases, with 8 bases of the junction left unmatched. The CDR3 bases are TGTGCCAGCAGCCTAACTTTAGCGGGAGGGAACGAGCAGTACTTC. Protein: CASSLTLAGGNEQYF. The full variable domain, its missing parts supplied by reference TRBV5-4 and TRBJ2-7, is ETGVTQSPTHLIKTRGQQVTLRCSSQSGHNTVSWYQQALGQGPQFIFQYYREEENGRGNFPPRFSGLQFPNYSSELNVNALELDDSALYLCASSLTLAGGNEQYFGPGTRLTVT.

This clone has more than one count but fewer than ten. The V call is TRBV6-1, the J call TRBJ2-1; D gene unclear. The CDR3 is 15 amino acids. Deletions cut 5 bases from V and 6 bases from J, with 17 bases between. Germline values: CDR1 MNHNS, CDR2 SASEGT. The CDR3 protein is CASSLGSTYPNEQFF. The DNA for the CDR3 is TGTGCCAGCAGTTTGGGCAGTACCTATCCCAATGAGCAGTTCTTC.

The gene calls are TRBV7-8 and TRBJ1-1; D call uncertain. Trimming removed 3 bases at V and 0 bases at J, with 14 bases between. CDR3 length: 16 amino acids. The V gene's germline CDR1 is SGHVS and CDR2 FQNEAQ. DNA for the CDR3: TGTGCCAGCAGCTTGTCTAGTGTTTTAGTGAACACTGAAGCTTTCTTT. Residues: CASSLSSVLVNTEAFF.

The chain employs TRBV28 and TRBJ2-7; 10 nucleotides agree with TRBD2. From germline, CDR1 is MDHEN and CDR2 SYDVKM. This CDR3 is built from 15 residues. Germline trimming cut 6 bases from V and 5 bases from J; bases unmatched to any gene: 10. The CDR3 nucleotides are TGTGCCAGCAGGGGGTACCGGACTAGCGGAAACGAGCAGTACTTC. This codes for CASRGYRTSGNEQYF.

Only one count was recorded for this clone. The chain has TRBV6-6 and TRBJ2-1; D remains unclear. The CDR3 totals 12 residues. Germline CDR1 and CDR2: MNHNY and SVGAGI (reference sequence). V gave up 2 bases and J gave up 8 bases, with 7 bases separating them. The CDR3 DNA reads TGTGCCAGCAGTTACCCCCCGTATGAGCAGTTCTTC. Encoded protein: CASSYPPYEQFF.

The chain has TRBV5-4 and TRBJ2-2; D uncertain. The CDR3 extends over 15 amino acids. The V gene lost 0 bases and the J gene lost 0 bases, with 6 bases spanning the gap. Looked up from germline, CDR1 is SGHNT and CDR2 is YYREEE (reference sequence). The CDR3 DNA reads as TGTGCCAGCAGCTTGGACAGCCCGAACACCGGGGAGCTGTTTTTT. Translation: CASSLDSPNTGELFF.

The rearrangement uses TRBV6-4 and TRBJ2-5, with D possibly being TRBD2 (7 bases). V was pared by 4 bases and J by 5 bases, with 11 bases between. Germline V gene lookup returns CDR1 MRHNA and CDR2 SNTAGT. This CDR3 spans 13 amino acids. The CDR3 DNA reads TGTGCCAGCAGTGTCACGGGGGGCGAGACCCAGTACTTC. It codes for CASSVTGGETQYF.

The CDR3, as DNA: TGTGCCAGCAGCCGGACAGCGAACACTGAAGCTTTCTTT. Translating gives CASSRTANTEAFF. The rearrangement links TRBV9 to TRBJ1-1; a possible D gene is TRBD1 (6 bases). The V end lost 4 bases, the J end lost 1 base, and 8 bases lay between the germline ends. The germline V gene has CDR1 SGDLS and CDR2 YYNGEE. The CDR3 extends over 13 amino acids.

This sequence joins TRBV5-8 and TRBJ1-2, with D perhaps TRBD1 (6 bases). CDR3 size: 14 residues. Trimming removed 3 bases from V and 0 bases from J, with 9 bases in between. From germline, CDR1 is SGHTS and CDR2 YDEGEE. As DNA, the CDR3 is TGTGCCAGCAGCTGGGCAGGGGCTAACTATGGCTACACCTTC. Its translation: CASSWAGANYGYTF. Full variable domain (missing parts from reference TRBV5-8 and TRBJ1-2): EAGVTQSPTHLIKTRGQQATLRCSPISGHTSVYWYQQALGLGLQFLLWYDEGEERNRGNFPPRFSGRQFPNYSSELNVNALELEDSALYLCASSWAGANYGYTFGSGTRLTVV.

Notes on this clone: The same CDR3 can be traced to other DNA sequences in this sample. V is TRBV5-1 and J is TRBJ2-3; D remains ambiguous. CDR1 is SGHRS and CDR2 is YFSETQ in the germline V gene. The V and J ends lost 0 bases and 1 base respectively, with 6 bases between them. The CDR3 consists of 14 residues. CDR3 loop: CASSLASGTDTQYF. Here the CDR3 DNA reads TGCGCCAGCAGCTTGGCATCGGGCACAGATACGCAGTATTTT.

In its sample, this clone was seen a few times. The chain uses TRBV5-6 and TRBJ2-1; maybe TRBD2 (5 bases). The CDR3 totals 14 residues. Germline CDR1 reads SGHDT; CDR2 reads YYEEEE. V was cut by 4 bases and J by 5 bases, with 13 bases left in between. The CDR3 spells CASSRTRSDNEQFF. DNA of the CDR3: TGTGCCAGCAGCCGCACTAGGTCGGACAATGAGCAGTTCTTC.

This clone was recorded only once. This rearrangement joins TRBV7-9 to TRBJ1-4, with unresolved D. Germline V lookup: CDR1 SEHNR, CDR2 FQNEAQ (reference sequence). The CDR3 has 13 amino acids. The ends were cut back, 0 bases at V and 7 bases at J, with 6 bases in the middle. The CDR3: CASSLALSEKLFF. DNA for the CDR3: TGTGCCAGCAGCTTAGCGCTGAGTGAAAAACTGTTTTTT.

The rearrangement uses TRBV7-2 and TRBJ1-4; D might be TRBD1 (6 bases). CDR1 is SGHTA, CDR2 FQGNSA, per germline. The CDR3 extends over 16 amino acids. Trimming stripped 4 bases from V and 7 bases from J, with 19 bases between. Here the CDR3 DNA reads TGTGCCAGCAGCTCCCAGGGAGAAACAGGGTTTGAAAAACTGTTTTTT. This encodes CASSSQGETGFEKLFF.

CDR3 sequence reads: CASGLDGWTEAFF. DNA for the CDR3: TGTGCTAGTGGTCTCGACGGGTGGACTGAAGCTTTCTTT. The V gene is TRBV12-5, the J gene TRBJ1-1; D is ambiguous. This CDR3 is 13 amino acids long. V lost 5 bases to trimming and J lost 5 bases, with 12 bases between them. The V gene's germline CDR1 is LGHNT and CDR2 FRNRAP.

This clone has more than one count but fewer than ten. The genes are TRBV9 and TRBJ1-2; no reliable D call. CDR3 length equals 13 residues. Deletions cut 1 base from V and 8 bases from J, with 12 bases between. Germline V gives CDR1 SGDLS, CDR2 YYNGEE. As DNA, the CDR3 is TGTGCCAGCAGCGTATCGGAGGTTTACGGCTACACCTTC. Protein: CASSVSEVYGYTF.

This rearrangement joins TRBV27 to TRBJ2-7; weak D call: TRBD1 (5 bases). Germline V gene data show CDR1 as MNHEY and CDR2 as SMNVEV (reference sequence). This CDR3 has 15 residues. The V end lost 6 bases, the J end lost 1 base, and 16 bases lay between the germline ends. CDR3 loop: CASRGWTSGSYEQYF. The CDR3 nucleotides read TGTGCCAGCAGGGGGTGGACATCTGGGTCCTACGAGCAGTACTTC.

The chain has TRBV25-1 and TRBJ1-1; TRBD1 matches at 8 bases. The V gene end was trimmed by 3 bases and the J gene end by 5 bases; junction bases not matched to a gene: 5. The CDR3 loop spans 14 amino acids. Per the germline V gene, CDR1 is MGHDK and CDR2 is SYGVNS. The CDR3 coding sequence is TGTGCCAGCAGTGATTACAGGGGGTTTACTGAAGCTTTCTTT. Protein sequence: CASSDYRGFTEAFF.

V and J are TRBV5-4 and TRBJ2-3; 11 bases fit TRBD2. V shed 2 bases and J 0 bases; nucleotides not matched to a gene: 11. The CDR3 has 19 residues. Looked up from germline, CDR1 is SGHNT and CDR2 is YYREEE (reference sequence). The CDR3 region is CASSLELAGVNPSTDTQYF. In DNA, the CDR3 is TGTGCCAGCAGCTTAGAACTAGCGGGAGTGAACCCTAGCACAGATACGCAGTATTTT.

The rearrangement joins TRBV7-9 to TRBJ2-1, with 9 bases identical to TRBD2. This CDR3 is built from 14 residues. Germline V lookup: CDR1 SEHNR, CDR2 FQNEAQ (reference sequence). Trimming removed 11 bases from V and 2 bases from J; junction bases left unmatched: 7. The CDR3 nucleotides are TGTGCCCTCGGGCGGGAGGGCGCCTACAATGAGCAGTTCTTC. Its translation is CALGREGAYNEQFF.

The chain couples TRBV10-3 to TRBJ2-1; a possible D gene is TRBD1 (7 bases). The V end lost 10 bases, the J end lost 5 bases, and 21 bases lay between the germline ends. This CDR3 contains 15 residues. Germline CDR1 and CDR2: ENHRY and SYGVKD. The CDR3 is CATHQTGEEDNEQFF. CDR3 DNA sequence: TGTGCCACGCACCAAACAGGGGAGGAGGACAATGAGCAGTTCTTC.

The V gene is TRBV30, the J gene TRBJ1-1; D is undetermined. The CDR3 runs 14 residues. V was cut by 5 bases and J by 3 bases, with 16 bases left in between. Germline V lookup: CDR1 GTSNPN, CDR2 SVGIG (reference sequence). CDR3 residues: CAWLGGNSDTEAFF. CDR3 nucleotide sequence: TGTGCCTGGCTCGGAGGGAATTCGGACACTGAAGCTTTCTTT.

For the CDR3, the DNA is TGTGCCAGCACAGGTGGAACGGGAGGCTACACCGGGGAGCTGTTTTTT. Translation: CASTGGTGGYTGELFF. The chain carries TRBV2 and TRBJ2-2, with 7 nucleotides matching TRBD2. J gave up 3 bases and V 7 bases, and 11 bases lay outside the gene matches. Germline lookup yields CDR1 SNHLY and CDR2 FYNNEI. The CDR3 covers 16 residues. Full variable domain (outside the CDR3, taken from reference TRBV2 and TRBJ2-2): EPEVTQTPSHQVTQMGQEVILRCVPISNHLYFYWYRQILGQKVEFLVSFYNNEISEKSEIFDDQFSVERPDGSNFTLKIRSTKLEDSAMYFCASTGGTGGYTGELFFGEGSRLTVL.